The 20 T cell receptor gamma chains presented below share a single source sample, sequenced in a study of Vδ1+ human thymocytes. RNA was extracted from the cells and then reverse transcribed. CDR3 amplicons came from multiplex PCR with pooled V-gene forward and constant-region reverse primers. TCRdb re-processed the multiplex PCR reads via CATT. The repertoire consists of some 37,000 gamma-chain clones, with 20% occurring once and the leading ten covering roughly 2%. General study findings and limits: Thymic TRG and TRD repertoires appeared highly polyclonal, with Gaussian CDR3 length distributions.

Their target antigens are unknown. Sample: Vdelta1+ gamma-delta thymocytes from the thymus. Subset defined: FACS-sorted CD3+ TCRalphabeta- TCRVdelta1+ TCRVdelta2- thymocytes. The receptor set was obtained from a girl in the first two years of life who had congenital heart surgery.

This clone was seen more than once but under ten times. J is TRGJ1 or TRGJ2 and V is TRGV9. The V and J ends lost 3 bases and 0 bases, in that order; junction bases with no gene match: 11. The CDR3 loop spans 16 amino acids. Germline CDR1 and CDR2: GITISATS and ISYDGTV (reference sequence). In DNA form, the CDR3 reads TGTGCCTTGTGGGAGTTCCGGCCGGCGAATTATTATAAGAAACTCTTT. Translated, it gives CALWEFRPANYYKKLF.

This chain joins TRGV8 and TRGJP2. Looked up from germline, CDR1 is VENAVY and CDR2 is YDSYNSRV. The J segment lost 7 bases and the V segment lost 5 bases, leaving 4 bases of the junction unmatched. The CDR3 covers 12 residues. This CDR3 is CATWVTDWIKTF. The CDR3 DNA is TGTGCCACCTGGGTTACTGATTGGATCAAGACGTTT.

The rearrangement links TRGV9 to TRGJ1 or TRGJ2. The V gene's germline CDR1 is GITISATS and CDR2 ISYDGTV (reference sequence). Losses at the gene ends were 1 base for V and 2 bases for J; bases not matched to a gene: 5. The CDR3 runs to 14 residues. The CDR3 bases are TGTGCCTTGTGGGAGGTTTCGGATTATTATAAGAAACTCTTT. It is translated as CALWEVSDYYKKLF.

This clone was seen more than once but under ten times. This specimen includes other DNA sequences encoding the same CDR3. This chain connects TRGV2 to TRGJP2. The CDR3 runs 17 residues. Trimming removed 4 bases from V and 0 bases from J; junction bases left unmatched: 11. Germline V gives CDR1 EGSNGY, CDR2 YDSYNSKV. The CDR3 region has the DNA TGTGCCACCTGGGATGGCCCGTTAAATAGTAGTGATTGGATCAAGACGTTT. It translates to CATWDGPLNSSDWIKTF.

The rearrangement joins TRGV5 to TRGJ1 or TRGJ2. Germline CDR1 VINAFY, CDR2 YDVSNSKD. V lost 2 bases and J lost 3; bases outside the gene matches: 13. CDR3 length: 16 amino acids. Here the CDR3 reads CATWDTEGDFYYKKLF. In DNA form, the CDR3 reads TGTGCCACCTGGGACACTGAGGGGGATTTTTATTATAAGAAACTCTTT.

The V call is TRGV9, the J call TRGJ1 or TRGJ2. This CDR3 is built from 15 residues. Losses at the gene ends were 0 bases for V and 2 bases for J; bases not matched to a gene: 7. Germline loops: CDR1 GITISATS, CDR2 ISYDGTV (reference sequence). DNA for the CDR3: TGTGCCTTGTGGGAGGTGCAAGAGGATTATTATAAGAAACTCTTT. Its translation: CALWEVQEDYYKKLF.

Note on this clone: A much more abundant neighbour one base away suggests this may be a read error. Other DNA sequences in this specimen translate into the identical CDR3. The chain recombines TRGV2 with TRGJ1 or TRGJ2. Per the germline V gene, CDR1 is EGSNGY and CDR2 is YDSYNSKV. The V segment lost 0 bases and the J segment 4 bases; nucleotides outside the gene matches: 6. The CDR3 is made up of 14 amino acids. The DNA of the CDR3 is TGTGCCACCTGGGACGGGCGGGGCTATTATAAGAAACTCTTT. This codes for CATWDGRGYYKKLF.

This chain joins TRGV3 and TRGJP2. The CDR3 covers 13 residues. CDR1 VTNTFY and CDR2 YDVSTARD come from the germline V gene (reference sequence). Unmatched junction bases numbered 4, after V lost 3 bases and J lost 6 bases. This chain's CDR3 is CATWDVGDWIKTF. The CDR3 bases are TGTGCCACCTGGGACGTGGGTGATTGGATCAAGACGTTT.

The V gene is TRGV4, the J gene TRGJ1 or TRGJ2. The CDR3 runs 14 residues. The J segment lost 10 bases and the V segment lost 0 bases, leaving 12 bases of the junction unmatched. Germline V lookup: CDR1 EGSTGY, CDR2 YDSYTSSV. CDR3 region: CATWDGAGGIKKLF. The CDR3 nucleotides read TGTGCCACCTGGGATGGGGCCGGGGGAATCAAGAAACTCTTT.

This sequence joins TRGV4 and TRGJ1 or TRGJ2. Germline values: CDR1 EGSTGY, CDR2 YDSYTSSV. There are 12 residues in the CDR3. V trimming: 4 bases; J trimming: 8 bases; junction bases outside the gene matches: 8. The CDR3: CATWDRLNKKLF. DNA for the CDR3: TGTGCCACCTGGGACCGCCTTAATAAGAAACTCTTT.

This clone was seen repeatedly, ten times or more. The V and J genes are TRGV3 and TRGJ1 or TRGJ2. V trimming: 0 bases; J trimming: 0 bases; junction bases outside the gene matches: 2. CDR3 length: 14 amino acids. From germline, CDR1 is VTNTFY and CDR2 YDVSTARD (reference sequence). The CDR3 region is CATWDRVNYYKKLF. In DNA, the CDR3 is TGTGCCACCTGGGACAGGGTGAATTATTATAAGAAACTCTTT.

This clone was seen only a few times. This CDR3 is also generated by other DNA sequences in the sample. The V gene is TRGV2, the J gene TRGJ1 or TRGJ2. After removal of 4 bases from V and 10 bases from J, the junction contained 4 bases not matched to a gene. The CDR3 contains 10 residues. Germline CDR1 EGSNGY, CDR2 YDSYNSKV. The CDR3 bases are TGTGCCACCTGGGAACTAAAGAAACTCTTT. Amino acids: CATWELKKLF.

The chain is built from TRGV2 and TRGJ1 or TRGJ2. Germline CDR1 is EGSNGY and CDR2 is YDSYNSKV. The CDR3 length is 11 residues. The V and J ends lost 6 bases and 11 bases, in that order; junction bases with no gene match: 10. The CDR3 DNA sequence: TGTGCCACCTGGCGATGTTTGGAGAAACTCTTT. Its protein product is CATWRCLEKLF.

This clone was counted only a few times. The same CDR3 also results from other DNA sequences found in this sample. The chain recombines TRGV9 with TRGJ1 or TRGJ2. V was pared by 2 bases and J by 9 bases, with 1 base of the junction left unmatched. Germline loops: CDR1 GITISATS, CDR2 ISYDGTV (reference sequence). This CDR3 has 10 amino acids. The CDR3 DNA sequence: TGTGCCTTGTGGGAGGGTAAGAAACTCTTT. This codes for CALWEGKKLF.

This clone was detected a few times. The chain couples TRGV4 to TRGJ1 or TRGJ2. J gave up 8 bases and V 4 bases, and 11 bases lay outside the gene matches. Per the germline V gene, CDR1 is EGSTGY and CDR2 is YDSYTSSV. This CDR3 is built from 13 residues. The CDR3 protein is CATWEDTSDKKLF. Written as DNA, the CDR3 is TGTGCCACCTGGGAGGACACTTCTGATAAGAAACTCTTT.

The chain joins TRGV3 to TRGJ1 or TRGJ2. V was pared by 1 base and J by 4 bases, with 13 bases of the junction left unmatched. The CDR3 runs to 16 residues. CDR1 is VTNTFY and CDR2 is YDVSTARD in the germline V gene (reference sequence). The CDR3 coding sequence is TGTGCCACCTGGGACAGTCCCGCGGGGGAATATTATAAGAAACTCTTT. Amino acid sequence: CATWDSPAGEYYKKLF.

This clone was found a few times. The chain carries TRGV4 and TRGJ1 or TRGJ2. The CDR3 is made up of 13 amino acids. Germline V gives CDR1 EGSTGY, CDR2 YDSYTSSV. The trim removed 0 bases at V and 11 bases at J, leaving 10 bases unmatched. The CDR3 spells CATWDGRLKEKLF. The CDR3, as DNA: TGTGCCACCTGGGATGGGCGCCTTAAGGAGAAACTCTTT.

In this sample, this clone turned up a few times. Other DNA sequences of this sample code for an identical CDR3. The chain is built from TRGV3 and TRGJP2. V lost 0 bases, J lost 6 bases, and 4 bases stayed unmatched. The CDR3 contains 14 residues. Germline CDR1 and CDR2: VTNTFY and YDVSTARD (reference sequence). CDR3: CATWDRPGDWIKTF. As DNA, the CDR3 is TGTGCCACCTGGGACAGGCCGGGTGATTGGATCAAGACGTTT.

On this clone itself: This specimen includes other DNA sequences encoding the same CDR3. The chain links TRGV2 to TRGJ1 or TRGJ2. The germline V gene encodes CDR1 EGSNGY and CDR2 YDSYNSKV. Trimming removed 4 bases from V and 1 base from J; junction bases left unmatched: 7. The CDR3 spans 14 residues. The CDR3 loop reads CATWDDLNYYKKLF. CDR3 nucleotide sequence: TGTGCCACCTGGGATGACCTCAATTATTATAAGAAACTCTTT.

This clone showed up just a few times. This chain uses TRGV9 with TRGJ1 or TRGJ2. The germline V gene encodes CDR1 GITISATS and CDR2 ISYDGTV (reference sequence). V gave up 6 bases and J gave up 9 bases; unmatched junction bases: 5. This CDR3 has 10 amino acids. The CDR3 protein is CALWRIKKLF. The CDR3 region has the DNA TGTGCCTTGTGGCGTATTAAGAAACTCTTT.